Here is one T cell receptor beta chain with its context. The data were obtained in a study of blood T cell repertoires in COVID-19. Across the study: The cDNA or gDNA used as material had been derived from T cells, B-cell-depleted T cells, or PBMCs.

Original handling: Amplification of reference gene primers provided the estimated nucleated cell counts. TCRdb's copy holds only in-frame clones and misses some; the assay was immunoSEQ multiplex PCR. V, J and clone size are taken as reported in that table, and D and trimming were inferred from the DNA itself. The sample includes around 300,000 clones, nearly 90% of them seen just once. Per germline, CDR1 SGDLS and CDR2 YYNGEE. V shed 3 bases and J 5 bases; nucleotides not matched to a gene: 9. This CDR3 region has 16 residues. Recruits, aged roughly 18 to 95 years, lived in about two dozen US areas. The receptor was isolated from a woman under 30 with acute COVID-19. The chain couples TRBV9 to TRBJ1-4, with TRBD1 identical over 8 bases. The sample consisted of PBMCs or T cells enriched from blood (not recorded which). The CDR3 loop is CASSAQSQGANEKLFF. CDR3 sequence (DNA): TGTGCCAGCAGCGCCCAGAGCCAGGGGGCGAATGAAAAACTGTTTTTT.